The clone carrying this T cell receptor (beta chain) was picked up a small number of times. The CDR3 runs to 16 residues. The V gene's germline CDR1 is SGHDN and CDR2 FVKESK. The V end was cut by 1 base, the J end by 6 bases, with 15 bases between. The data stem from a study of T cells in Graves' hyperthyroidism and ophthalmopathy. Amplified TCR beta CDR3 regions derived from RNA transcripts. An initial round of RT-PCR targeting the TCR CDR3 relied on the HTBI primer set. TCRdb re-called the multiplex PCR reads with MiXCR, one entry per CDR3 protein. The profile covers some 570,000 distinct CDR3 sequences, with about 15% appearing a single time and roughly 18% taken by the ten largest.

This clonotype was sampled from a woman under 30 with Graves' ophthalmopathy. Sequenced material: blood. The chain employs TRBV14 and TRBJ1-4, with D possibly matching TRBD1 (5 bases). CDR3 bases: TGTGCCAGCAGCCAAGTCGGGACCGACTATTATGAAAAACTGTTTTTT. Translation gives CASSQVGTDYYEKLFF.